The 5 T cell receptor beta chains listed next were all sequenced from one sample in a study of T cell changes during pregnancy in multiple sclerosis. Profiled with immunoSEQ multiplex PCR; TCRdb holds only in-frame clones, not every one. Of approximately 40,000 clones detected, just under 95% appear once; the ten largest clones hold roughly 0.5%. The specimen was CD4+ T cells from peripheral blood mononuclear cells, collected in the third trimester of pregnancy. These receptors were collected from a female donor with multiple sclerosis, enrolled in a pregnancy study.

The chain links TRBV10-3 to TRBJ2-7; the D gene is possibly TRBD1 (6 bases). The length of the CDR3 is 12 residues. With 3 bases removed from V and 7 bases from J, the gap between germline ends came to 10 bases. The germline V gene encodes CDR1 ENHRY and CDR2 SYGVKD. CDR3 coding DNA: TGTGCCATCAGTGATCCAGGGGAAGAGCAGTACTTC. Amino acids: CAISDPGEEQYF.

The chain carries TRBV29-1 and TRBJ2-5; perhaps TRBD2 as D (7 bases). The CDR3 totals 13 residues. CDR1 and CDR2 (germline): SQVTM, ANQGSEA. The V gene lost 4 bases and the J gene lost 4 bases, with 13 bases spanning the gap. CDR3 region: CSVGKGGLETQYF. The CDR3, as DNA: TGCAGCGTTGGAAAGGGGGGGTTAGAGACCCAGTACTTC. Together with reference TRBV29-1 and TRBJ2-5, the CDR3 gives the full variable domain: SAVISQKPSRDICQRGTSLTIQCQVDSQVTMMFWYRQQPGQSLTLIATANQGSEATYESGFVIDKFPISRPNLTFSTLTVSNMSPEDSSIYLCSVGKGGLETQYFGPGTRLLVL.

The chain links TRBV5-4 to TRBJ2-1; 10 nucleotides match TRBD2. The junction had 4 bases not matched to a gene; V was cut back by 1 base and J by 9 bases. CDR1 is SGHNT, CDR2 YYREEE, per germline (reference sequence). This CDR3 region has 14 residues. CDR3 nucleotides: TGTGCCAGCAGCTTGAGCGGGAGGGCAGGTGAGCAGTTCTTC. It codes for CASSLSGRAGEQFF.

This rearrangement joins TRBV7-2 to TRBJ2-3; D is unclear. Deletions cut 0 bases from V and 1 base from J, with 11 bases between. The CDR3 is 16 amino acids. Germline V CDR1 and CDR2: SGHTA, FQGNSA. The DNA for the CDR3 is TGTGCCAGCAGCTTAGCGTCGGGTTGGGGCACAGATACGCAGTATTTT. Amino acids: CASSLASGWGTDTQYF.

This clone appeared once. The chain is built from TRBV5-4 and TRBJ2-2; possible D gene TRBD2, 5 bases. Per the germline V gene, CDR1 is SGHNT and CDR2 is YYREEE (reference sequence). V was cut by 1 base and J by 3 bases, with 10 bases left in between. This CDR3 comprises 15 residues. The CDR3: CASSLPSFDTGELFF. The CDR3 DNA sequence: TGTGCCAGCAGCTTGCCTAGCTTCGACACCGGGGAGCTGTTTTTT. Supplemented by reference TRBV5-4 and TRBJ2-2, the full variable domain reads ETGVTQSPTHLIKTRGQQVTLRCSSQSGHNTVSWYQQALGQGPQFIFQYYREEENGRGNFPPRFSGLQFPNYSSELNVNALELDDSALYLCASSLPSFDTGELFFGEGSRLTVL.